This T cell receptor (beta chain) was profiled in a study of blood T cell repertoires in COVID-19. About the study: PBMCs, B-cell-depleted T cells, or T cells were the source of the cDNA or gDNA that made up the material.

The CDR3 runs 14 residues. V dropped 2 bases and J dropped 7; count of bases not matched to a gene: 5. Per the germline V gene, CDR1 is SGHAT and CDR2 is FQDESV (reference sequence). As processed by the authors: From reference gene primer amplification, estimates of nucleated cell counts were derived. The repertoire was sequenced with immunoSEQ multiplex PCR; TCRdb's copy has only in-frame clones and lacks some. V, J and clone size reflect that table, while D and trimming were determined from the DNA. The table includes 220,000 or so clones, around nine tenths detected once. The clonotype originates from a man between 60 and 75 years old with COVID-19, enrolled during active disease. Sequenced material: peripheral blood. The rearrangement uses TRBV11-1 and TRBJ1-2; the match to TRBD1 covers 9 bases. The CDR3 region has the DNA TGTGCCAGCAGCTTACGGGACAGGGCTTCTGGCTACACCTTC. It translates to CASSLRDRASGYTF.